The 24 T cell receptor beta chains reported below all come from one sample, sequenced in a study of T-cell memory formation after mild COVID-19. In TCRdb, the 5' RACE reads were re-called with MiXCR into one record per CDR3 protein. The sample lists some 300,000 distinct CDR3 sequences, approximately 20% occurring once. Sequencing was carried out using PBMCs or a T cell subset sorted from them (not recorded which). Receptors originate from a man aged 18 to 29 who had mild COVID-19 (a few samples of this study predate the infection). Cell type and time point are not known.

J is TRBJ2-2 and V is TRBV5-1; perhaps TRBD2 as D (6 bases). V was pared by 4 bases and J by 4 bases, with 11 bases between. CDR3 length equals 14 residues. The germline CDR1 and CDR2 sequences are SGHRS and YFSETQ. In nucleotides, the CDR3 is TGCGCCAGCAGCATTGCGGGGTCCACCGGGGAGCTGTTTTTT. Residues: CASSIAGSTGELFF.

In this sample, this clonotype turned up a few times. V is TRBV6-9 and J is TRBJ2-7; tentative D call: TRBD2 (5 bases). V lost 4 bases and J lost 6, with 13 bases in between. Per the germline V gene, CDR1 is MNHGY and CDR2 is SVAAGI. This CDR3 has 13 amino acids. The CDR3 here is CASSSPGIREQYV. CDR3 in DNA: TGTGCCAGCAGTTCCCCGGGGATCCGCGAGCAGTACGTC.

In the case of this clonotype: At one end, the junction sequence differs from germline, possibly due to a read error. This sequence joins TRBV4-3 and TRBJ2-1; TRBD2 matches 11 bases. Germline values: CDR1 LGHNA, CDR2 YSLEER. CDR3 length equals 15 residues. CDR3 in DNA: TGCGCCAGCAGCCCTCGCGGACTAGCGGGCAATGAGCAGTTATTC. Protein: CASSPRGLAGNEQLF.

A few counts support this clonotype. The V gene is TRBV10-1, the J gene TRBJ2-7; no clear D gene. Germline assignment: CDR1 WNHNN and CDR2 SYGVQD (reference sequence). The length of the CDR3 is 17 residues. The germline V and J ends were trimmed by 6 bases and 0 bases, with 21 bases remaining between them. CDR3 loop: CASSQRVTGPNSYEQYF. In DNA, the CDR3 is TGCGCCAGCAGCCAGAGAGTCACCGGGCCCAACTCCTACGAGCAGTACTTC.

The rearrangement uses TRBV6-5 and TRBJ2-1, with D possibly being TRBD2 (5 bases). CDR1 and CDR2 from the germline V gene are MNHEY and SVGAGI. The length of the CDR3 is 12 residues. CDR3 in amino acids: CASGLRANEQFF. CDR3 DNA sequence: TGTGCGAGCGGCCTCCGGGCGAATGAGCAGTTCTTC.

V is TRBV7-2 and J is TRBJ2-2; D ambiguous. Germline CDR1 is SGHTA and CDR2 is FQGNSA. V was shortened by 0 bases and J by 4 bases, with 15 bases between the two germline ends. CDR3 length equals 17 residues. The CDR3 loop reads CASSLALLAGGTGELFF. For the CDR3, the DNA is TGTGCCAGCAGCTTAGCGCTTCTGGCCGGCGGCACCGGGGAGCTGTTTTTT.

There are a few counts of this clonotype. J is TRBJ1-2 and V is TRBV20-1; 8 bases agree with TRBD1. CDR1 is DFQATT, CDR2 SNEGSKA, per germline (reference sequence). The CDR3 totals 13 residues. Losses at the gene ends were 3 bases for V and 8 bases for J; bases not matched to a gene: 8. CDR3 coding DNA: TGCAGTGCTAGCCTGACAGGGGCGCACGGCTACACCTTC. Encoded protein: CSASLTGAHGYTF.

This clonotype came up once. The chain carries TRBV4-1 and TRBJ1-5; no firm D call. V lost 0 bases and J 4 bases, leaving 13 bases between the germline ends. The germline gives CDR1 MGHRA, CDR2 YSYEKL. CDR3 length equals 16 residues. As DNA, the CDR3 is TGCGCCAGCAGCCAAGAGGTTACGTATGGAAATCAGCCCCAGCATTTT. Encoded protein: CASSQEVTYGNQPQHF.

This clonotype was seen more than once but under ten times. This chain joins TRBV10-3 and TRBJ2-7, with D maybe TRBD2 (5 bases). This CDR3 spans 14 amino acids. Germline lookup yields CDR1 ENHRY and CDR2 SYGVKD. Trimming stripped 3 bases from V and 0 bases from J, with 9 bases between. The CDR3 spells CAISDRGYSYEQYV. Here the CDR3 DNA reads TGTGCCATCAGTGATCGCGGGTACTCCTACGAGCAGTACGTC.

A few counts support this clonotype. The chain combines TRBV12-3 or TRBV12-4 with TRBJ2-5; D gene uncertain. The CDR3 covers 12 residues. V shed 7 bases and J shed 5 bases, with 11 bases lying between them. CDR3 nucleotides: TGTGCCAGCACTCATAGTAAGGAGACCCAGTACTTC. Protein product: CASTHSKETQYF.

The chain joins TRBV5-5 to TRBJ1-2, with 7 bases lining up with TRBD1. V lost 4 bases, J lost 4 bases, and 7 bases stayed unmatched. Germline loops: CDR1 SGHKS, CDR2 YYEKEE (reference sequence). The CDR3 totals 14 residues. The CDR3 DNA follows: TGTGCCAGCAGCCACGGACAGGCGGGCTATGGCTACACCTTC. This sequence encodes CASSHGQAGYGYTF.

The CDR3 reads CASSDGGTTDTQYF. As DNA, the CDR3 is TGTGCCAGCAGTGATGGGGGGACCACAGATACGCAGTATTTT. V gene TRBV6-4 combines with J gene TRBJ2-3; possible D gene TRBD2, 6 bases. Germline V gives CDR1 MRHNA, CDR2 SNTAGT. The length of the CDR3 is 14 residues. V gave up 3 bases and J gave up 2 bases, with 9 bases separating them.

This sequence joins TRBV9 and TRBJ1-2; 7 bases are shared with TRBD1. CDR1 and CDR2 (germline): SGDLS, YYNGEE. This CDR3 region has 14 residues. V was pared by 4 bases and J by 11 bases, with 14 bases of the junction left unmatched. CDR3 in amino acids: CASSYDRTGESYTF. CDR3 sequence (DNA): TGTGCCAGCAGCTACGACCGAACAGGGGAGTCTTACACCTTC.

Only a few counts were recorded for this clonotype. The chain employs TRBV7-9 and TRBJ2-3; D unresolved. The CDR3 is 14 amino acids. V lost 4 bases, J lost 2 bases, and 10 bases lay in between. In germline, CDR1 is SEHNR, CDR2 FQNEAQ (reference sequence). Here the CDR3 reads CASSYVLTTDTQYF. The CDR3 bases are TGTGCCAGCAGCTACGTACTCACCACAGATACGCAGTATTTT.

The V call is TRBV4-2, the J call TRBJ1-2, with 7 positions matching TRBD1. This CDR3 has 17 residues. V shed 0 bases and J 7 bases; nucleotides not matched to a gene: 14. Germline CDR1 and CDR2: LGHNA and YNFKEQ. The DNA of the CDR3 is TGTGCCAGCAGCCAAGATCACGTTTTTCTAGGGGGCGTTGGCTACACCTTC. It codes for CASSQDHVFLGGVGYTF.

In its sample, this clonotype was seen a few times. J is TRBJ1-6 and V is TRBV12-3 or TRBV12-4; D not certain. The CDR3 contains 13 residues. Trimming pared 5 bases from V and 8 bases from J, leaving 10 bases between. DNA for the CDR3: TGTGCCAGCAGTGGCCGGGGTCATTCACCCCTCCACTTT. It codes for CASSGRGHSPLHF.

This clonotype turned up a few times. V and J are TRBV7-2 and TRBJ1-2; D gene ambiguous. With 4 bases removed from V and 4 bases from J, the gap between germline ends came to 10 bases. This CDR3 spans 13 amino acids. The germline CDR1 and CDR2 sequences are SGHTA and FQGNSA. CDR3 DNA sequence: TGTGCCAGCAGCTCCATGGCGGGCTATGGCTACACCTTC. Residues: CASSSMAGYGYTF.

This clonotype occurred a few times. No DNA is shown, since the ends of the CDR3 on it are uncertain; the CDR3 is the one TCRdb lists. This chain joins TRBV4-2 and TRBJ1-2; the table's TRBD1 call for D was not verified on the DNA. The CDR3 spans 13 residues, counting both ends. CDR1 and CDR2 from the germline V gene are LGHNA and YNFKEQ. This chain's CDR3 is CASSQVGRGSHTF.

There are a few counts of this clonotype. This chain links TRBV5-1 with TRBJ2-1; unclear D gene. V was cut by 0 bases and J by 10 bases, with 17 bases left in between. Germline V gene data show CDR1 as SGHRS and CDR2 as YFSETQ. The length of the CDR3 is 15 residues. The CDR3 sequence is CASSLAPSRGGEQFF. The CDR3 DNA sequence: TGCGCCAGCAGCTTGGCCCCTAGTCGCGGTGGGGAGCAGTTCTTC.

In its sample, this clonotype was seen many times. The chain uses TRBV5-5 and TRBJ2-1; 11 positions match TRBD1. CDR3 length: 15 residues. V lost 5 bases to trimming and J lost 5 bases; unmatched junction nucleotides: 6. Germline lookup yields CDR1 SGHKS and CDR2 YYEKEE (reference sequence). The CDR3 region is CASRSPGQGDNEQFF. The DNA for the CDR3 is TGTGCCAGCAGGTCGCCGGGACAGGGGGACAATGAGCAGTTCTTC.

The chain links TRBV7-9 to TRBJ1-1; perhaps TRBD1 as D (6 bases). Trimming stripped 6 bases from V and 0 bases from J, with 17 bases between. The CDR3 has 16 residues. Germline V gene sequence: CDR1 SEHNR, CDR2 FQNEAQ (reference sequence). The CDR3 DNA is TGTGCCAGCAGTCAACAACGGACAGAAATGAACACTGAAGCTTTCTTT. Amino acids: CASSQQRTEMNTEAFF.

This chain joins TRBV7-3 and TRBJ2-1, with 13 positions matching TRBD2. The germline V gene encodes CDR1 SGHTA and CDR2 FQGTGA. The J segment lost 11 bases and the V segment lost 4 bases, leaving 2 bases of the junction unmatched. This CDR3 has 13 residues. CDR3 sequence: CASSSTSGGKQFF. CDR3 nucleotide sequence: TGTGCCAGCAGCTCGACTAGCGGGGGGAAGCAGTTCTTC.

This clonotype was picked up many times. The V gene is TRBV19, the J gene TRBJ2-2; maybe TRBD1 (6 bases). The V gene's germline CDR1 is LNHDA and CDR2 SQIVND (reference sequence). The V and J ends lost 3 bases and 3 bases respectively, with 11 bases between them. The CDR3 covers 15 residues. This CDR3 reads CASSIGPGDTGELFF. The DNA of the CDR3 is TGTGCCAGTAGTATCGGCCCAGGGGACACCGGGGAGCTGTTTTTT.

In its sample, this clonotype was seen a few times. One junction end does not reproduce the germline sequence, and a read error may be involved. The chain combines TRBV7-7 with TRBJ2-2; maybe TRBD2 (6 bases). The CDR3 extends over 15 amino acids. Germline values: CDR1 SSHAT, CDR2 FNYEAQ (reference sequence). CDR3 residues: CASKPGLQFTGELFF. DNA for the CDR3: TGTGCTAGCAAACCGGGACTGCAATTTACCGGGGAGCTGTTTTTT.